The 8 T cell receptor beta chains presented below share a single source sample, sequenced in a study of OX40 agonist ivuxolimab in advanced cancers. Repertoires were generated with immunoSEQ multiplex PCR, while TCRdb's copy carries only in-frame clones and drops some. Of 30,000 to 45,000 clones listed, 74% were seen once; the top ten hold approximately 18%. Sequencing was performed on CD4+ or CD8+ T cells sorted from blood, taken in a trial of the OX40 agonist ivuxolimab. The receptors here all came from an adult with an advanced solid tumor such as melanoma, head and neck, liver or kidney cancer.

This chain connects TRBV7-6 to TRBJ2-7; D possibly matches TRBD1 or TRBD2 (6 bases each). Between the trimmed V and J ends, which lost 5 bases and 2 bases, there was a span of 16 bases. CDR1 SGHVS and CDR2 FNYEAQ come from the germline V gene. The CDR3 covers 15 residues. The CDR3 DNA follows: TGTGCCAGCAGCGCAATGGGGGGCGTCACCTACGAGCAGTACTTC. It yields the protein CASSAMGGVTYEQYF.

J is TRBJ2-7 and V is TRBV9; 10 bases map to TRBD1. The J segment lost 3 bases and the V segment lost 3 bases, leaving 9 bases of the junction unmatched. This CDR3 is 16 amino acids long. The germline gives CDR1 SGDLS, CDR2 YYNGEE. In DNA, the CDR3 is TGTGCCAGCAGCGCGAGTGCCGGGACAGGGGACTACGAGCAGTACTTC. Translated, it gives CASSASAGTGDYEQYF.

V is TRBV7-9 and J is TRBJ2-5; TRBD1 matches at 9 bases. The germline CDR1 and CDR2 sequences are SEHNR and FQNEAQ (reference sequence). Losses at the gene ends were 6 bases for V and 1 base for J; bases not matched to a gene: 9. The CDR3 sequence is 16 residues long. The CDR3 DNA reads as TGTGCCAGCAGTACCGGGACAGGGTTCATCCAAGAGACCCAGTACTTC. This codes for CASSTGTGFIQETQYF.

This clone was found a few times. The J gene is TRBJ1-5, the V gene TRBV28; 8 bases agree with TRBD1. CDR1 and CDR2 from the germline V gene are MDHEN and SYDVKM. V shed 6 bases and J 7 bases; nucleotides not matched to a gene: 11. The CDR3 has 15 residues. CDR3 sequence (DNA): TGTGCCAGCAGCTCCGGACAGGGCTCCAACCAGCCCCAGCATTTT. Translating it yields CASSSGQGSNQPQHF.

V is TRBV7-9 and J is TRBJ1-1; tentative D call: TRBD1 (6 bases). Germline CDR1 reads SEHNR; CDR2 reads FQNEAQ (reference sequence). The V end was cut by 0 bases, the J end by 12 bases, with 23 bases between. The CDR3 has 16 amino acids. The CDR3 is CASSLAVPGGARLTFF. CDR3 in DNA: TGTGCCAGCAGCTTAGCCGTCCCGGGGGGGGCCCGGTTGACTTTCTTT.

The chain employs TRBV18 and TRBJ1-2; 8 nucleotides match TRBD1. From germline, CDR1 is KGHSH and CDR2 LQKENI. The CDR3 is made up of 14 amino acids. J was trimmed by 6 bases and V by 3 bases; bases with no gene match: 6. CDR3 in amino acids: CASSPSTGVDGYTF. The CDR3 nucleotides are TGTGCCAGCTCACCCTCGACAGGGGTCGATGGCTACACCTTC.

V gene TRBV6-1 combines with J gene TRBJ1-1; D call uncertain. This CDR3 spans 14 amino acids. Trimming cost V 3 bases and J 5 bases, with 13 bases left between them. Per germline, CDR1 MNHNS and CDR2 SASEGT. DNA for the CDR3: TGTGCCAGCAGTGACGACGGAAGAGGGACTGAAGCTTTCTTT. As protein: CASSDDGRGTEAFF.

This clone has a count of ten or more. The CDR3 loop is CASSSPDRILLEGYTF. The CDR3 nucleotides read TGTGCCAGCAGCTCGCCCGACAGGATCCTCCTTGAAGGCTACACCTTC. The rearrangement links TRBV7-9 to TRBJ1-2, with D maybe TRBD1 (6 bases). Germline assignment: CDR1 SEHNR and CDR2 FQNEAQ (reference sequence). V shed 4 bases and J shed 8 bases, with 23 bases lying between them. The CDR3 has 16 residues.